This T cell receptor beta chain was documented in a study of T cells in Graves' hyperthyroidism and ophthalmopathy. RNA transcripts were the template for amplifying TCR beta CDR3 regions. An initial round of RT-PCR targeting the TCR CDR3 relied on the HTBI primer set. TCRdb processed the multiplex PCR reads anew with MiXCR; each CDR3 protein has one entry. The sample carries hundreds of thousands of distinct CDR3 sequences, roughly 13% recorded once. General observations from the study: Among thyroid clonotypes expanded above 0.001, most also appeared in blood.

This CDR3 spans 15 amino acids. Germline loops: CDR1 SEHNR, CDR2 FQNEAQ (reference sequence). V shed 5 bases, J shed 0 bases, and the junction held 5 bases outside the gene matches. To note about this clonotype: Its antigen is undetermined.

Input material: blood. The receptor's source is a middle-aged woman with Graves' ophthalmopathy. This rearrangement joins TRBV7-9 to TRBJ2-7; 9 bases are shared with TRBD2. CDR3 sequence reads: CASSRSGSPSYEQYF. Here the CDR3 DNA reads TGTGCCAGCAGCCGTAGCGGGAGCCCCTCCTACGAGCAGTACTTC.